This T cell receptor (beta chain) was found in a study of control samples from healthy donors and cancer patients. The CDR3 loop spans 16 amino acids. Trimming shortened V by 1 base and J by 4 bases, and 14 bases separated the two germline ends. Germline lookup yields CDR1 SGHVS and CDR2 FNYEAQ. Clones were read by immunoSEQ multiplex PCR, and TCRdb kept only the in-frame ones, dropping some. The data show about 190,000 clones, with around 90% seen just once and 1.5% to 2% held by the top ten. The V gene is TRBV7-6, the J gene TRBJ2-1, with D tentatively TRBD2 (6 bases). Specimen: blood. The TCR originated in a man aged 25-40 years in good health. The CDR3 protein is CASSLEGGAAYNEQFF. In DNA, the CDR3 is TGTGCCAGCAGCTTAGAAGGCGGGGCCGCATACAATGAGCAGTTCTTC.